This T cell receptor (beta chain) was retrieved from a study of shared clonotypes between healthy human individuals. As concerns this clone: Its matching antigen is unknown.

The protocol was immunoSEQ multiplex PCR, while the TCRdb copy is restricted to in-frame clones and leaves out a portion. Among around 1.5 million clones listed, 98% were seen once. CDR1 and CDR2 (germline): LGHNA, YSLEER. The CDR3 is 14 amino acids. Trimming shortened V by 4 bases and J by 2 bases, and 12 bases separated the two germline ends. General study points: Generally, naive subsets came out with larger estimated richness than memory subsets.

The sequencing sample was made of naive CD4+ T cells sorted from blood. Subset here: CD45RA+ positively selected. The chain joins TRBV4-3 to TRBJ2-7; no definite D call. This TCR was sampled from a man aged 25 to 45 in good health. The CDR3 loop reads CASSPAYRPYEQYF. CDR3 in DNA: TGCGCCAGCAGCCCGGCCTATCGCCCCTACGAGCAGTACTTC.